The text below deals with one TCR beta chain. The data derive from a study of T cell changes during pregnancy in multiple sclerosis. Here immunoSEQ multiplex PCR was the method, and the copy in TCRdb shows in-frame clones only, minus some. The sample carries approximately 30,000 clones, 89% recorded once. The CDR3 has 14 amino acids. Trimming shortened V by 3 bases and J by 1 base, and 8 bases separated the two germline ends. Germline assignment: CDR1 SGHRS and CDR2 YFSETQ. Sequenced material: CD4+ T cells from peripheral blood mononuclear cells, taken in the first trimester of pregnancy. The chain is built from TRBV5-1 and TRBJ1-5; D is ambiguous. The origin of this receptor is a female donor in good health, enrolled as a control in a pregnancy study. This chain's CDR3 is CASSSGGSNQPQHF. The CDR3 coding sequence is TGCGCCAGCAGCTCAGGTGGAAGCAATCAGCCCCAGCATTTT. Together with reference TRBV5-1 and TRBJ1-5, the CDR3 gives the full variable domain: KAGVTQTPRYLIKTRGQQVTLSCSPISGHRSVSWYQQTPGQGLQFLFEYFSETQRNKGNFPGRFSGRQFSNSRSEMNVSTLELGDSALYLCASSSGGSNQPQHFGDGTRLSIL.